The 28 T cell receptor beta chains listed next were all sequenced from one sample in a study of beta chain features in type 1 diabetes. Overall study results and limits: All four CD4+ subsets from Type 1 diabetes patients carried moderately but significantly shorter TCRB CDR3s.

These receptors' antigens are unknown. The isolated RNA, all of it, was reverse transcribed, so expressed TCRB transcripts were what got sequenced. The assay was immunoSEQ multiplex PCR, and TCRdb's table has in-frame clones only and misses some. The sample has fewer than 450,000 clones, approximately 13% seen once. Source material: naive CD4+ T cells from blood. The source of these receptors is a young woman with type 1 diabetes.

The sample holds a few counts of this clone. The chain links TRBV9 to TRBJ2-2; D is possibly TRBD2 (5 bases). Trimming took 0 bases from V and 1 from J, leaving 7 bases between them. Germline V gene lookup returns CDR1 SGDLS and CDR2 YYNGEE. The CDR3 is 15 amino acids. CDR3 amino acids: CASSVGGMNTGELFF. The CDR3 DNA is TGTGCCAGCAGCGTAGGAGGGATGAACACCGGGGAGCTGTTTTTT.

This clone was counted only a few times. The V call is TRBV7-9, the J call TRBJ2-6, with D possibly matching TRBD1 (6 bases). With 5 bases removed from V and 0 bases from J, the gap between germline ends came to 11 bases. This CDR3 contains 16 residues. In germline, CDR1 is SEHNR, CDR2 FQNEAQ (reference sequence). The CDR3 protein is CASSADRSSGANVLTF. In DNA form, the CDR3 reads TGTGCCAGCAGCGCCGACAGGAGCTCTGGGGCCAACGTCCTGACTTTC.

The CDR3 DNA reads as TGCGCCAGCAGCACGGGACTAGCGGGAGCAGATACGCAGTATTTT. This encodes CASSTGLAGADTQYF. This chain links TRBV5-1 with TRBJ2-3, with 14 bases fitting TRBD2. V lost 4 bases to trimming and J lost 4 bases; unmatched junction nucleotides: 2. From germline, CDR1 is SGHRS and CDR2 YFSETQ. This CDR3 region has 15 residues.

This clone was observed a handful of times. The chain employs TRBV7-9 and TRBJ2-1; D remains unclear. Germline V gene data show CDR1 as SEHNR and CDR2 as FQNEAQ (reference sequence). Trimming shortened V by 5 bases and J by 7 bases, and 9 bases separated the two germline ends. This CDR3 spans 12 amino acids. The CDR3 DNA reads TGTGCCAGCAGCACGAGTTCAAATGAGCAGTTCTTC. This encodes CASSTSSNEQFF. Together with reference TRBV7-9 and TRBJ2-1, the CDR3 gives the full variable domain: DTGVSQNPRHKITKRGQNVTFRCDPISEHNRLYWYRQTLGQGPEFLTYFQNEAQLEKSRLLSDRFSAERPKGSFSTLEIQRTEQGDSAMYLCASSTSSNEQFFGPGTRLTVL.

This clone was counted only a few times. This sequence joins TRBV7-9 and TRBJ1-1; D is unresolved. CDR3 length equals 14 residues. Trimming took off 6 bases at V and 1 base at J, with 12 bases between the two ends. From germline, CDR1 is SEHNR and CDR2 FQNEAQ (reference sequence). In DNA form, the CDR3 reads TGTGCCAGCAGTACACACGCACAGAACACTGAAGCTTTCTTT. It encodes CASSTHAQNTEAFF.

The chain has TRBV16 and TRBJ2-1; TRBD2 agrees at 8 bases. The CDR3 has 14 amino acids. V was clipped by 4 bases and J by 8 bases; unmatched bases: 7. Germline V gives CDR1 KGHSY, CDR2 FQNENV. CDR3 sequence (DNA): TGTGCCAGCAGCCGGTCGGGACTAGGGTATGAGCAGTTCTTC. It codes for CASSRSGLGYEQFF.

V gene TRBV11-1 combines with J gene TRBJ2-1; no clear D. Per the germline V gene, CDR1 is SGHAT and CDR2 is FQDESV (reference sequence). Trimming left V 5 bases short and J 7 bases short, with 9 bases between. The CDR3 consists of 12 residues. This CDR3 reads CASSPQTNEQFF. Here the CDR3 DNA reads TGTGCCAGCAGCCCCCAGACAAATGAGCAGTTCTTC.

The V call is TRBV30, the J call TRBJ2-6; 7 bases are a match to TRBD2. The CDR3 has 17 residues. Per germline, CDR1 GTSNPN and CDR2 SVGIG (reference sequence). With V trimmed by 2 bases and J by 0 bases, 7 bases remained unmatched. CDR3 sequence: CAWSSGGLSSGANVLTF. In DNA, the CDR3 is TGTGCCTGGAGTTCGGGGGGTCTTTCCTCTGGGGCCAACGTCCTGACTTTC.

This chain links TRBV7-9 with TRBJ2-6, with unresolved D. Trimming took off 2 bases at V and 2 bases at J, with 4 bases between the two ends. CDR1 SEHNR and CDR2 FQNEAQ come from the germline V gene (reference sequence). CDR3 length equals 14 residues. DNA of the CDR3: TGTGCCAGCAGCTTATATACTGGGGCCAACGTCCTGACTTTC. This codes for CASSLYTGANVLTF.

The chain employs TRBV30 and TRBJ2-1; 7 bases align to TRBD1. Germline CDR1 GTSNPN, CDR2 SVGIG (reference sequence). After removal of 3 bases from V and 3 bases from J, the junction contained 5 bases not matched to a gene. This CDR3 comprises 14 residues. The DNA of the CDR3 is TGTGCCTGGAGGAGGCAGGGGGTCTACAATGAGCAGTTCTTC. The encoded protein is CAWRRQGVYNEQFF.

This clone was picked up a small number of times. V gene TRBV9 combines with J gene TRBJ2-7; 9 bases match TRBD2. Looked up from germline, CDR1 is SGDLS and CDR2 is YYNGEE. This CDR3 has 18 residues. The V gene end was trimmed by 6 bases and the J gene end by 7 bases; junction bases not matched to a gene: 23. CDR3 residues: CASINQGGWREGLREQYF. The CDR3 DNA reads as TGTGCCAGCATAAACCAGGGAGGATGGCGGGAGGGCCTCCGGGAGCAGTACTTC.

This clone was observed a few times. This chain uses TRBV5-4 with TRBJ1-1; D is unclear. CDR3 length: 15 residues. Germline CDR1 and CDR2: SGHNT and YYREEE (reference sequence). Trimming pared 5 bases from V and 0 bases from J, leaving 14 bases between. The CDR3 DNA is TGTGCCAGCAGTTCTCCAGGCTCCATGAACACTGAAGCTTTCTTT. Its translation: CASSSPGSMNTEAFF.

For this clone: At one boundary the junction diverges from the germline segment, which might be a read error. V is TRBV7-2 and J is TRBJ2-7, with a tentative D call TRBD2 (6 bases). The CDR3 loop spans 13 amino acids. Germline lookup yields CDR1 SGHTA and CDR2 FQGNSA. CDR3 region: CASSLVEAGRRFF. As DNA, the CDR3 is TGTGCCAGCAGCTTAGTCGAAGCGGGCCGGCGGTTCTTC. The variable domain in full, with the rest retrieved from reference TRBV7-2 and TRBJ2-7, is GAGVSQSPSNKVTEKGKDVELRCDPISGHTALYWYRQSLGQGLEFLIYFQGNSAPDKSGLPSDRFSAERTGGSVSTLTIQRTQQEDSAVYLCASSLVEAGRRFFGPGTRLTVT.

The chain combines TRBV30 with TRBJ2-5, with D possibly TRBD2 on 5 matching bases. Germline assignment: CDR1 GTSNPN and CDR2 SVGIG (reference sequence). Trimming shortened V by 2 bases and J by 2 bases, and 6 bases separated the two germline ends. The CDR3 runs 12 residues. The CDR3, as DNA: TGTGCCTGGAGTTTAGCGCAAGAGACCCAGTACTTC. Translating it yields CAWSLAQETQYF.

The gene calls are TRBV19 and TRBJ2-3; TRBD2 matches 7 bases. The CDR3 extends over 15 amino acids. The V segment lost 4 bases and the J segment 2 bases; nucleotides outside the gene matches: 6. Germline V gives CDR1 LNHDA, CDR2 SQIVND (reference sequence). The CDR3 reads CASSRWREITDTQYF. DNA for the CDR3: TGTGCCAGTAGTAGGTGGCGGGAGATCACAGATACGCAGTATTTT. Using reference TRBV19 and TRBJ2-3 for the parts outside the CDR3, the full variable domain is DGGITQSPKYLFRKEGQNVTLSCEQNLNHDAMYWYRQDPGQGLRLIYYSQIVNDFQKGDIAEGYSVSREKKESFPLTVTSAQKNPTAFYLCASSRWREITDTQYFGPGTRLTVL.

The chain combines TRBV14 with TRBJ2-5; no clear D gene. The CDR3 contains 13 residues. Germline CDR1 SGHDN, CDR2 FVKESK. Trimming removed 1 base at V and 2 bases at J, with 5 bases between. The CDR3 spells CASSQVLQETQYF. The CDR3 coding sequence is TGTGCCAGCAGCCAAGTACTGCAAGAGACCCAGTACTTC.

The rearrangement uses TRBV5-1 and TRBJ2-7; TRBD1 might be the D (6 bases). The V gene lost 3 bases and the J gene lost 1 base, with 14 bases spanning the gap. The CDR3 has 15 residues. From germline, CDR1 is SGHRS and CDR2 YFSETQ. The CDR3 reads CASSYGDTNSYEQYF. The CDR3, as DNA: TGCGCCAGCAGCTACGGGGACACTAATTCCTACGAGCAGTACTTC.

This clone was seen only a few times. This chain joins TRBV18 and TRBJ2-2; TRBD2 might be the D (5 bases). Trimming took 3 bases from V and 0 from J, leaving 14 bases between them. CDR1 KGHSH and CDR2 LQKENI come from the germline V gene. The CDR3 is 17 amino acids. This chain's CDR3 is CASSPLAGISNTGELFF. CDR3 coding DNA: TGTGCCAGCTCACCGTTAGCCGGGATTTCGAACACCGGGGAGCTGTTTTTT.

The chain employs TRBV5-1 and TRBJ2-7; 7 nucleotides line up with TRBD1. The CDR3 covers 14 residues. The germline gives CDR1 SGHRS, CDR2 YFSETQ. The junction had 9 bases not matched to a gene; V was cut back by 4 bases and J by 5 bases. The CDR3 sequence: CASSTRQGIDEQYF. CDR3 sequence (DNA): TGCGCCAGCAGCACAAGACAGGGAATCGACGAGCAGTACTTC.

This clone was picked up a small number of times. V is TRBV2 and J is TRBJ2-1; TRBD2 agrees at 7 bases. V dropped 4 bases and J dropped 5; count of bases not matched to a gene: 5. The CDR3 runs 14 residues. Germline CDR1 reads SNHLY; CDR2 reads FYNNEI. The CDR3 loop is CASSGGRANNEQFF. CDR3 nucleotides: TGTGCCAGCAGTGGCGGGAGAGCCAACAATGAGCAGTTCTTC.

This clone has just a few counts. CDR3 sequence (DNA): TGTGCCAGCTCACCCTCTCGGGGGGATGGCTACACCTTC. Translated, it gives CASSPSRGDGYTF. J is TRBJ1-2 and V is TRBV18; D may be TRBD1 (5 bases). Trimming shortened V by 3 bases and J by 6 bases, and 11 bases separated the two germline ends. There are 13 residues in the CDR3. Per germline, CDR1 KGHSH and CDR2 LQKENI.

This clone was counted between two and nine times. V usage is TRBV7-9 and J usage is TRBJ1-1; D might be TRBD1 (5 bases). The germline gives CDR1 SEHNR, CDR2 FQNEAQ (reference sequence). Trimming pared 2 bases from V and 4 bases from J, leaving 17 bases between. This CDR3 has 16 residues. CDR3: CASSLRSWGLGTEAFF. The CDR3 nucleotides read TGTGCCAGCAGCTTACGATCGTGGGGCCTCGGCACTGAAGCTTTCTTT.

The CDR3 DNA follows: TGTGCCAGCAGCGTAGGGACTAGCCCCTCCTACAATGAGCAGTTCTTC. Protein product: CASSVGTSPSYNEQFF. The chain joins TRBV9 to TRBJ2-1; 8 bases are shared with TRBD2. Germline V gene sequence: CDR1 SGDLS, CDR2 YYNGEE. V was clipped by 0 bases and J by 0 bases; unmatched bases: 2. The CDR3 is 16 amino acids.

As for this clone: Other DNA sequences in this specimen translate into the identical CDR3. The J gene is TRBJ2-3, the V gene TRBV7-2; TRBD2 aligns across 10 bases. The CDR3 covers 15 residues. The V gene end was trimmed by 5 bases and the J gene end by 1 base; junction bases not matched to a gene: 3. Germline V gene lookup returns CDR1 SGHTA and CDR2 FQGNSA. The CDR3, as DNA: TGTGCCAGCAGCCTTCTAGCGGGAGGCACAGATACGCAGTATTTT. Its translation: CASSLLAGGTDTQYF.

CDR3 DNA: TGTGCCAGCAGTGGCGGGAGGGCCCAGGACATTCAGTACTTC. Its protein product is CASSGGRAQDIQYF. This chain connects TRBV2 to TRBJ2-4; 9 positions agree with TRBD2. From germline, CDR1 is SNHLY and CDR2 FYNNEI. V trimming: 4 bases; J trimming: 8 bases; junction bases outside the gene matches: 6. The CDR3 runs 14 residues. The full variable domain, rest sourced from reference TRBV2 and TRBJ2-4, is EPEVTQTPSHQVTQMGQEVILRCVPISNHLYFYWYRQILGQKVEFLVSFYNNEISEKSEIFDDQFSVERPDGSNFTLKIRSTKLEDSAMYFCASSGGRAQDIQYFGAGTRLSVL.

This clone occurred a few times. The chain combines TRBV21-1 with TRBJ2-7; the table names TRBD2, a call not compared with the DNA. TRBV21-1 is described as a pseudogene. CDR3 size: 18 residues. CDR3: CASSNGDGSCQSSYEQYV. The CDR3 bases are TGTGCCAGCAGCAACGGAGACGGATCCTGCCAGAGCTCCTACGAGCAGTACGTC.

This clone was counted only a few times. The genes are TRBV7-9 and TRBJ2-4, with 8 bases that match TRBD1. CDR3 length: 11 residues. The germline gives CDR1 SEHNR, CDR2 FQNEAQ (reference sequence). Trimming removed 4 bases from V and 15 bases from J; junction bases left unmatched: 5. The DNA for the CDR3 is TGTGCCAGCAGCTACAGGGGGATACTGTACTTC. It translates to CASSYRGILYF.

The chain couples TRBV28 to TRBJ1-1, with D maybe TRBD1 (6 bases). Germline loops: CDR1 MDHEN, CDR2 SYDVKM. This CDR3 spans 12 amino acids. Trimming stripped 4 bases from V and 7 bases from J, with 10 bases between. The CDR3: CASSSGTFEAFF. The DNA for the CDR3 is TGTGCCAGCAGTTCCGGGACATTTGAAGCTTTCTTT.